This T cell receptor beta chain comes out of a study of CD4 T cell repertoires in COVID-19. TCRdb keeps only in-frame clones here, not all; method: immunoSEQ multiplex PCR. The table has approximately 75,000 clones, roughly 85% seen once. V lost 3 bases and J lost 7, with 17 bases in between. In germline, CDR1 is SGDLS, CDR2 YYNGEE. The CDR3 runs 16 residues. The sequence came from a human donor who had COVID-19. The chain carries TRBV9 and TRBJ1-6, with a weak D call TRBD1 (6 bases). This specimen was CD4+ T cells from peripheral blood, taken after recovery from COVID-19. CDR3 DNA: TGTGCCAGCAGCGAGGGGGGGGTGGATACCAATTCACCCCTCCACTTT. As protein: CASSEGGVDTNSPLHF.